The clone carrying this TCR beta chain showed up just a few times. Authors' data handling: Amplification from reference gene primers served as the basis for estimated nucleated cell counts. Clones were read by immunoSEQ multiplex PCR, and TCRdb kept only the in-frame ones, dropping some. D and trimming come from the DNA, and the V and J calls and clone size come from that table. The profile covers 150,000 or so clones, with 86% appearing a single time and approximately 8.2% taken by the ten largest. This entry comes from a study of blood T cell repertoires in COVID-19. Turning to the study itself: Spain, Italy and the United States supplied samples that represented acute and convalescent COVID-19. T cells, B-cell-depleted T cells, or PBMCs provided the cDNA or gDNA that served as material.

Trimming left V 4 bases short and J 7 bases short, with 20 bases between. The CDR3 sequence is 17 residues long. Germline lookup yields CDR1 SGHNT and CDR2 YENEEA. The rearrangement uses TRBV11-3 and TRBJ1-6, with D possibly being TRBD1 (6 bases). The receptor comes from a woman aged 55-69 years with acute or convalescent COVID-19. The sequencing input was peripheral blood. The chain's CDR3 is CASSSRQGKFANSPLHF. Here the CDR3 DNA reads TGTGCCAGCAGCTCCAGGCAGGGGAAATTCGCCAATTCACCCCTCCACTTT.